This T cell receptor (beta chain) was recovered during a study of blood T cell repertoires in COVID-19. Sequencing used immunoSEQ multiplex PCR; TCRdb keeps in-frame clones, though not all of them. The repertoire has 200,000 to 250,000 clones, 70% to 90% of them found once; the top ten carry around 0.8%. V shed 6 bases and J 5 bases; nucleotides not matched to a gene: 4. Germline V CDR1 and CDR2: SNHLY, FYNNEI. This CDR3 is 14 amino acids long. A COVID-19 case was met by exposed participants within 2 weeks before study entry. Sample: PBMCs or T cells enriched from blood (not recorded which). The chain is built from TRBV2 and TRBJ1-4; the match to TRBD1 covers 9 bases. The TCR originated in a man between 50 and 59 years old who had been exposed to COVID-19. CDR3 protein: CASSRDRANEKLFF. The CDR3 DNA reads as TGTGCCAGCAGCCGGGACAGGGCGAATGAAAAACTGTTTTTT.